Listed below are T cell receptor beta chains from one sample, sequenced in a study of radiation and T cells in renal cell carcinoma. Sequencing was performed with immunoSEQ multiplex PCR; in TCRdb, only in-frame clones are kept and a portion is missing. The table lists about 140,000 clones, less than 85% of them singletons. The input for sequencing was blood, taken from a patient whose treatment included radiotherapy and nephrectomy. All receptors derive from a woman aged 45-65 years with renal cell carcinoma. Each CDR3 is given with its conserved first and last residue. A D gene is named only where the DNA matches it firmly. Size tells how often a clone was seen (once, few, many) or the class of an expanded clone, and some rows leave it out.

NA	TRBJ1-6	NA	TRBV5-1	TGCGCCAGCAGCATAACCGGGAGTTTCAATTCACCCCTCCACTTT	CASSITGSFNSPLHF
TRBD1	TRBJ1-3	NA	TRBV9	TGTGCCAGCAGCGCCGGGACAGCCATCTCTGGAAACACCATATATTTT	CASSAGTAISGNTIYF
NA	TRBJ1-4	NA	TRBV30	TGTGCCTGGAGTGCCCGACAGGAAAAACTGTTTTTT	CAWSARQEKLFF
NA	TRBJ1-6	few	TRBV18	TGTGCCAGCAACCGGGACCCAGGCGATTCACCCCTCCACTTT	CASNRDPGDSPLHF
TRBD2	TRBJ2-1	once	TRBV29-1	TGCAGCGTTGATACCGGGACTAGCGGGGTTAGGCAGTTCTTC	CSVDTGTSGVRQFF
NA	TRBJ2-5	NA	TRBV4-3	TGCGCCAGCAGCCAAGATTTTGGGGGGTCTACCACGGCCCAGTACTTC	CASSQDFGGSTTAQYF
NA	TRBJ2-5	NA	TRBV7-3	TGTGCCAGCAGCTTACGGGGCGGGGAGACCCAGTACTTC	CASSLRGGETQYF
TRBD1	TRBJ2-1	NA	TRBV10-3	TGTGCCATCAGTGAGTCGCTAGGACAGGGGAATGAGCAGTTCTTC	CAISESLGQGNEQFF
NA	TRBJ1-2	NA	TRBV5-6	TGTGCCAGCAGCTTACAGGGCCCACTTAGCTATGGCTACACCTTC	CASSLQGPLSYGYTF
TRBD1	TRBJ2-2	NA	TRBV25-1	TGTGCCAGCAGCAGCAGACAGGGGGCGATCACCGGGGAGCTGTTTTTT	CASSSRQGAITGELFF
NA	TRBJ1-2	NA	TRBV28	TGTGCCAGCAGGTCGACGGGGGGGACCTATGGCTACACCTTC	CASRSTGGTYGYTF
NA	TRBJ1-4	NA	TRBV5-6	TGTGCCAGCAGCTTGAATGGACAGATTAATGAAAAACTGTTTTTT	CASSLNGQINEKLFF
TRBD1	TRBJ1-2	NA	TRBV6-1	TGTGCCAGTTCGGGACAGGAGGGTCGGGGCTACACCTTC	CASSGQEGRGYTF
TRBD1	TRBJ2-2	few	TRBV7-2	TGTGCCAGCAGCGGGACAGGGGTGAATGCCGGGGAGCTGTTTTTT	CASSGTGVNAGELFF
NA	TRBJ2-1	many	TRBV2	TGTGCCAGCAGCCCCGACTCCAATGAGCAGTTCTTC	CASSPDSNEQFF
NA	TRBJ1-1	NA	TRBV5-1	TGCGCCAGCAGCCAAACAGGGCACACTGAAGCTTTCTTT	CASSQTGHTEAFF
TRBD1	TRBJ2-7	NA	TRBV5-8	TGTGCCAGCTATCCTCGGGACAGCCAGTACGAGCAGTACTTC	CASYPRDSQYEQYF
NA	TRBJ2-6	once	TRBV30	TGTGCCTGGAGTGGACCGGGTGGAGCGTCTGGGGCCAACGTCCTGACTTTC	CAWSGPGGASGANVLTF
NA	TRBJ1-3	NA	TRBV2	TGTGCCAGCAGGGCGACACCGGGCTCTGGAAACACCATATATTTT	CASRATPGSGNTIYF
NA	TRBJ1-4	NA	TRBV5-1	TGCGCCAGCAGCTTGGATGGGGGTTATGCAACTAATGAAAAACTGTTTTTT	CASSLDGGYATNEKLFF
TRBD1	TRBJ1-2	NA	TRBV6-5	TGTGCCAGCAGTAGACAGGGTTATGGCTACACCTTC	CASSRQGYGYTF
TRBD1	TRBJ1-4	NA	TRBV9	TGTGCCAGCAGCCACGATTCGACAGGGACAAAACTGTTTTTT	CASSHDSTGTKLFF